This T cell receptor beta chain came from a study of OX40 agonist ivuxolimab in advanced cancers. Study summary: Intravenous ivuxolimab at 0.01 to 10 mg/kg was given to patients every 2 weeks.

Overall study findings and caveats: Some nonresponders also had low normalized T-cell clonal expansion.

V dropped 5 bases and J dropped 3; count of bases not matched to a gene: 10. This CDR3 has 16 amino acids. Germline loops: CDR1 SGHTA, CDR2 FQGNSA. Only in-frame clones appear in the TCRdb table, and some are missing; sequencing was by immunoSEQ multiplex PCR. The sample gives about 55,000 clones, over 70% of which show up once; around 4.5% is in the top ten. This clone was seen only a few times. Its specificity is unknown. The receptor was derived from an adult with an advanced solid tumor such as melanoma, head and neck, liver or kidney cancer. The input for sequencing was CD4+ or CD8+ T cells sorted from blood, taken in a trial of the OX40 agonist ivuxolimab. This chain links TRBV7-2 with TRBJ2-3; the match to TRBD2 covers 8 bases. The CDR3 reads CASSIRGGSGTDTQYF. The CDR3 DNA reads as TGTGCCAGCAGCATCCGGGGGGGGTCAGGGACAGATACGCAGTATTTT.